A single sample gave rise to the 15 T cell receptor beta chains below, sequenced in a study of blood T cell repertoires in COVID-19. Assay: immunoSEQ multiplex PCR; the TCRdb copy retains only in-frame clones and omits some. The sample has some 380,000 clones; approximately 77% are singletons. The sequenced sample consisted of peripheral blood. The source of these receptors is a human donor with acute or convalescent COVID-19. The donor label of this sample is uncertain.

Worth noting for this clone: The junction and the germline gene differ at one end; a read error may be behind it. This chain connects TRBV7-2 to TRBJ2-7, with D possibly matching TRBD2 (7 bases). The CDR3 runs to 16 residues. Germline V gives CDR1 SGHTA, CDR2 FQGNSA. CDR3 sequence reads: CASSARGGTASHEQYF. CDR3 in DNA: TGTGCCAGCAGCGCGAGGGGGGGAACCGCCTCCCACGAGCAGTACTTC.

This sequence joins TRBV15 and TRBJ1-2; D is perhaps TRBD1 (6 bases). This CDR3 has 14 residues. From germline, CDR1 is LNHNV and CDR2 YYDKDF (reference sequence). Between the trimmed V and J ends, which lost 7 bases and 4 bases, there was a span of 16 bases. The CDR3 DNA sequence: TGTGCCACCACCCGGCTTCAGGGGTCCTATGGCTACACCTTC. It specifies CATTRLQGSYGYTF.

V is TRBV5-1 and J is TRBJ1-4, with a tentative D call TRBD1 (5 bases). Trimming took 1 base from V and 8 from J, leaving 12 bases between them. This CDR3 has 14 residues. Germline V gene data show CDR1 as SGHRS and CDR2 as YFSETQ. CDR3 bases: TGCGCCAGCAGCTTGCTTGAAGGGGAAGAAAAACTGTTTTTT. Protein product: CASSLLEGEEKLFF.

This chain links TRBV10-3 with TRBJ1-1, with D possibly matching TRBD1 (6 bases). This CDR3 is built from 16 residues. CDR1 is ENHRY, CDR2 SYGVKD, per germline. V shed 3 bases and J shed 2 bases, with 16 bases lying between them. In DNA form, the CDR3 reads TGTGCCATCAGTGATCCAGGGGTCCCAGCTAACACTGAAGCTTTCTTT. Its protein product is CAISDPGVPANTEAFF.

The V gene is TRBV7-2, the J gene TRBJ1-1; TRBD1 agrees at 7 bases. The CDR3 consists of 15 residues. Germline V gene sequence: CDR1 SGHTA, CDR2 FQGNSA. V was pared by 6 bases and J by 1 base, with 8 bases of the junction left unmatched. CDR3 coding DNA: TGTGCCAGCAGGACTAGACAGGGACGGAACACTGAAGCTTTCTTT. Translated: CASRTRQGRNTEAFF.

The chain is built from TRBV18 and TRBJ1-4; 9 nucleotides align to TRBD1. The CDR3 is 16 amino acids. Germline trimming cut 5 bases from V and 0 bases from J; bases unmatched to any gene: 4. CDR1 is KGHSH and CDR2 is LQKENI in the germline V gene. The chain's CDR3 is CASSSDRGTTNEKLFF. CDR3 DNA: TGTGCCAGCTCATCGGACAGGGGTACAACTAATGAAAAACTGTTTTTT. Full variable domain (missing parts from reference TRBV18 and TRBJ1-4): NAGVMQNPRHLVRRRGQEARLRCSPMKGHSHVYWYRQLPEEGLKFMVYLQKENIIDESGMPKERFSAEFPKEGPSILRIQQVVRGDSAAYFCASSSDRGTTNEKLFFGSGTQLSVL.

This clone was observed a single time. The chain links TRBV4-1 to TRBJ2-1; D remains unclear. This CDR3 contains 14 residues. Germline loops: CDR1 MGHRA, CDR2 YSYEKL. The V and J ends lost 3 bases and 5 bases respectively, with 11 bases between them. The chain's CDR3 is CASSHPGTDNEQFF. The CDR3 DNA sequence: TGCGCCAGCAGCCACCCAGGAACGGACAATGAGCAGTTCTTC.

This clone was seen a single time. The chain links TRBV11-2 to TRBJ2-5; D gene unclear. The CDR3 covers 13 residues. The germline gives CDR1 SGHAT, CDR2 FQNNGV. Trimming left V 3 bases short and J 8 bases short, with 13 bases between. The CDR3 is CASSFSESRTQYF. CDR3 in DNA: TGTGCCAGCAGCTTTTCAGAGTCTAGAACCCAGTACTTC.

The chain joins TRBV5-1 to TRBJ1-1, with D uncertain. Trimming stripped 4 bases from V and 1 base from J, with 8 bases between. The CDR3 sequence is 13 residues long. Germline lookup yields CDR1 SGHRS and CDR2 YFSETQ. CDR3: CASSRGENTEAFF. CDR3 DNA: TGCGCCAGCAGCCGCGGGGAGAACACTGAAGCTTTCTTT.

The V gene is TRBV4-2, the J gene TRBJ1-5; no reliable D call. Looked up from germline, CDR1 is LGHNA and CDR2 is YNFKEQ. This CDR3 contains 13 residues. V lost 3 bases to trimming and J lost 4 bases, with 7 bases between them. CDR3 protein: CASSHSGNQPQHF. The CDR3 nucleotides are TGTGCCAGCAGCCACTCGGGTAATCAGCCCCAGCATTTT.

The rearrangement links TRBV4-2 to TRBJ2-3, with 10 bases lining up with TRBD2. Trimming removed 2 bases from V and 2 bases from J; junction bases left unmatched: 7. The CDR3 runs 17 residues. Germline values: CDR1 LGHNA, CDR2 YNFKEQ. DNA for the CDR3: TGTGCCAGCAGCCAAACCTCTAGCGGGGGCGTCACAGATACGCAGTATTTT. It specifies CASSQTSSGGVTDTQYF.

This clone showed up just once. V and J are TRBV3-1 (or the pseudogene TRBV3-2) and TRBJ1-5; D remains ambiguous. With 4 bases removed from V and 1 base from J, the gap between germline ends came to 8 bases. This CDR3 contains 14 residues. Germline CDR1 is LGHDT and CDR2 is YNNKEL (reference sequence). The CDR3 bases are TGTGCCAGCAGCCTTTCGGGAAGCAATCAGCCCCAGCATTTT. Residues: CASSLSGSNQPQHF.

This chain joins TRBV7-8 and TRBJ2-7, with a tentative D call TRBD1 (6 bases). The CDR3 covers 17 residues. V shed 0 bases and J shed 2 bases, with 17 bases lying between them. Germline V gene lookup returns CDR1 SGHVS and CDR2 FQNEAQ. The CDR3, as DNA: TGTGCCAGCAGCTTAGCCCTAACGGACAGACTCCCCTACGAGCAGTACTTC. It specifies CASSLALTDRLPYEQYF. The entire variable domain, with the rest obtained from reference TRBV7-8 and TRBJ2-7, is as follows: GAGVSQSPRYKVAKRGQDVALRCDPISGHVSLFWYQQALGQGPEFLTYFQNEAQLDKSGLPSDRFFAERPEGSVSTLKIQRTQQEDSAVYLCASSLALTDRLPYEQYFGPGTRLTVT.

The J gene is TRBJ2-7, the V gene TRBV9; unclear D gene. The V end was cut by 3 bases, the J end by 3 bases, with 16 bases between. The germline gives CDR1 SGDLS, CDR2 YYNGEE. The CDR3 loop spans 15 amino acids. CDR3: CASSGSMRRIYEQYF. The CDR3 nucleotides are TGTGCCAGCAGCGGGTCTATGCGGCGGATCTACGAGCAGTACTTC.

The chain has TRBV12-5 and TRBJ1-1, with 7 bases lining up with TRBD1. Germline assignment: CDR1 LGHNT and CDR2 FRNRAP. This CDR3 comprises 20 residues. V shed 3 bases, J shed 0 bases, and the junction held 19 bases outside the gene matches. The CDR3 loop reads CASGFVQGITVRSLNTEAFF. Here the CDR3 DNA reads TGTGCTAGTGGTTTTGTACAGGGGATAACCGTCCGGAGTCTGAACACTGAAGCTTTCTTT.